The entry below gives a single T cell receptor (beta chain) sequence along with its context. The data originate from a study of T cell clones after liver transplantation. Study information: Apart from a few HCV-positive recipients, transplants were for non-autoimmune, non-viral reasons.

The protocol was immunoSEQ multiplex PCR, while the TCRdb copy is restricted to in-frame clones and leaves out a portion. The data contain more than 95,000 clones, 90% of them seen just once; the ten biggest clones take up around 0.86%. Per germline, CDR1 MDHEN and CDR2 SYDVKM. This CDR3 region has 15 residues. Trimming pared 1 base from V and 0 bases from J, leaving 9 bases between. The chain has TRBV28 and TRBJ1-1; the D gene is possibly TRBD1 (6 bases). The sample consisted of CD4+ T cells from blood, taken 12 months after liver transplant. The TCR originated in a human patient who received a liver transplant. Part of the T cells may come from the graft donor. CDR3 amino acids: CASSLYDRLNTEAFF. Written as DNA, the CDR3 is TGTGCCAGCAGTTTATATGACAGGCTGAACACTGAAGCTTTCTTT.